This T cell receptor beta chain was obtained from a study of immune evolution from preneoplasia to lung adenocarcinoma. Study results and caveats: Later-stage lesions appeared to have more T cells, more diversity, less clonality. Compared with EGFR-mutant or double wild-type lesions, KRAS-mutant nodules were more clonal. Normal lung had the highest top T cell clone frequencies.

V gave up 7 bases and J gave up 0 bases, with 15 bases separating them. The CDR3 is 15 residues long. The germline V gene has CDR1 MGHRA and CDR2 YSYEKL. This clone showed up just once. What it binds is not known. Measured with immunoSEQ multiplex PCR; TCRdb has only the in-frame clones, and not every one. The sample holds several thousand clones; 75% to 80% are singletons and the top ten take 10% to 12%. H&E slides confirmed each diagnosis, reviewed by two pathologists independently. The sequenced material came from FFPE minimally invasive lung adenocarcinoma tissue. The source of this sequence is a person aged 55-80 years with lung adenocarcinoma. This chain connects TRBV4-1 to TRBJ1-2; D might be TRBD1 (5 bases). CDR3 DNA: TGCGCCAGCACCCTGACAGCAGGTCCTAACTATGGCTACACCTTC. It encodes CASTLTAGPNYGYTF.